A single sample gave rise to the 14 T cell receptor beta chains below, sequenced in a study of T cells expressing NK-cell markers. TCRdb re-called the 5' RACE reads, yielding one record per CDR3 amino acid sequence without DNA. The sample totals about 390,000 distinct CDR3 sequences; its top ten clones hold about 10%. The specimen was blood T cells: a sorted CD56 or NKG2C T cell subset, CD4+ or CD8+ T cells, or bulk PBMC T cells (not recorded which). These receptors were taken from a woman aged 45 to 65 in good health.

The CDR3 protein is CASSLDSGASETQYF. The rearrangement links TRBV11-2 to TRBJ2-5; TCRdb's D call of TRBD2 is untestable without DNA. The CDR3 length is 15 residues. Per germline, CDR1 SGHAT and CDR2 FQNNGV.

V is TRBV3-1 and J is TRBJ2-5; the D call of TRBD2 rests on TCRdb alone, since no DNA is present to check it. This CDR3 has 17 amino acids. The germline gives CDR1 LGHDT, CDR2 YNNKEL (reference sequence). The chain's CDR3 is CASSQDPSTVGPQTQYF.

The rearrangement uses TRBV24-1 and TRBJ2-2. Per germline, CDR1 KGHDR and CDR2 SFDVKD. This CDR3 is 18 amino acids long. CDR3 residues: CATSDPTSSNRYAGELFF.

This chain connects TRBV5-6 to TRBJ2-2; TCRdb picks TRBD1, but there is no DNA to check that call. The CDR3 extends over 15 amino acids. From germline, CDR1 is SGHDT and CDR2 YYEEEE. CDR3 protein: CASSPQRGAFGELFF. Full variable domain (missing parts from reference TRBV5-6 and TRBJ2-2): DAGVTQSPTHLIKTRGQQVTLRCSPKSGHDTVSWYQQALGQGPQFIFQYYEEEERQRGNFPDRFSGHQFPNYSSELNVNALLLGDSALYLCASSPQRGAFGELFFGEGSRLTVL.

The gene calls are TRBV20-1 and TRBJ2-5; as DNA is missing, the TRBD1 call by TCRdb cannot be tested. This CDR3 has 12 amino acids. Germline V gives CDR1 DFQATT, CDR2 SNEGSKA (reference sequence). The CDR3 here is CSADQGAETQYF.

The chain is built from TRBV12-3 or TRBV12-4 and TRBJ2-5; TCRdb's D call, TRBD2, is unchecked because there is no DNA. There are 17 residues in the CDR3. CDR3 protein: CASSLLGTSGLQETQYF.

The chain links TRBV10-3 to TRBJ1-2; TCRdb proposes TRBD1, but this gene call is untestable without DNA. Per the germline V gene, CDR1 is ENHRY and CDR2 is SYGVKD. CDR3 length: 13 residues. This CDR3 is CAISLDRDYGYTF.

The gene calls are TRBV3-1 and TRBJ2-1; TCRdb reports TRBD1, a call that lacks DNA to check it against. The CDR3 totals 16 residues. Per germline, CDR1 LGHDT and CDR2 YNNKEL (reference sequence). CDR3 loop: CASSQDRDRVYNEQFF.

The V and J genes are TRBV5-1 and TRBJ2-5; the TRBD1 assignment by TCRdb is unverifiable without DNA. This CDR3 contains 13 residues. The V gene's germline CDR1 is SGHRS and CDR2 YFSETQ. The CDR3: CASSFPGQETQYF.

The rearrangement joins TRBV6-6 to TRBJ1-1. The CDR3 spans 15 residues. Looked up from germline, CDR1 is MNHNY and CDR2 is SVGAGI (reference sequence). This CDR3 is CASSYPTRVNTEAFF.

This chain uses TRBV5-1 with TRBJ1-4; TCRdb designates TRBD1, a call that cannot be tested without DNA. CDR3 size: 16 residues. Germline loops: CDR1 SGHRS, CDR2 YFSETQ. The chain's CDR3 is CASSLGLRGTNEKLFF.

The CDR3 is CASSSQTSGSSYEQYF. The chain carries TRBV28 and TRBJ2-7; TCRdb's assignment of TRBD2 cannot be checked, as there is no DNA. Looked up from germline, CDR1 is MDHEN and CDR2 is SYDVKM. CDR3 size: 16 residues.

This chain connects TRBV9 to TRBJ2-1; TCRdb outputs TRBD2, but without DNA this stays unchecked. CDR1 and CDR2 (germline): SGDLS, YYNGEE. The CDR3 covers 15 residues. CDR3 residues: CASSASGRAGNEQFF.

The rearrangement joins TRBV20-1 to TRBJ2-1; the TCRdb D gene call, TRBD2, has no DNA to confirm it. The germline V gene has CDR1 DFQATT and CDR2 SNEGSKA (reference sequence). The length of the CDR3 is 15 residues. The CDR3 spells CSAREAGGPIYEQFF.